The rows below give T cell receptor beta chains drawn from one sample of a study of T cell repertoires in cytomegalovirus infection. TCRdb reprocessed the reads with MiXCR, giving one entry per CDR3 protein. This table holds 800,000 to 950,000 distinct CDR3 sequences, over 25% found once. Their target antigens are unknown. The sample in question was cultured CD8+ T cells from PBMCs, obtained from culture after CMV antigen stimulation. The source of these receptors is a human donor in good health (CMV status not recorded). Some clones in this sample may be carry-over from other donors' samples. Each CDR3 is given with its conserved first and last residue. The D gene is left open where the match is weak. Part of the rows lack a size; the others show once, few, many or a class for expanded clones.

D | J | size | V | DNA | CDR3
TRBD2 | TRBJ2-3 | few | TRBV19 | TGTGCCAGTAGTATCGGGACTAGCGGGGCTTCAGATACGCAGTATTTT | CASSIGTSGASDTQYF
- | TRBJ2-7 | - | TRBV10-2 | TGCGCCAGCCGAGAACAGGGCTACGAGCAGTACTTC | CASREQGYEQYF
TRBD1 | TRBJ1-5 | few | TRBV6-5 | TGTGCCAGCAGTCCGGGACAGCCGAGGATCAATCAGCCCCAGCATTTT | CASSPGQPRINQPQHF
TRBD1 | TRBJ2-3 | - | TRBV15 | TGTGCCACCAGCGATAGGGACAGGGAATGGCCAGATACGCAGTATTTT | CATSDRDREWPDTQYF
TRBD2 | TRBJ2-5 | - | TRBV2 | TGTGCCAGCAGATTACTAGCGGGGGGGACCAAAGAGACCCAGTACTTC | CASRLLAGGTKETQYF
- | TRBJ2-1 | many | TRBV7-8 | TGTGCCAGCAGCTTAGCCCTCCCCGACAGTAGGGCCTACAATGAGCAGTTCTTC | CASSLALPDSRAYNEQFF
- | TRBJ1-1 | - | TRBV29-1 | TGCAGCGTCTCCCCGGATACTGAAGCTTTCTTT | CSVSPDTEAFF
- | TRBJ2-7 | - | TRBV19 | TGTGCCAGTAGTATTGGCAGGGGTGAGCAGTACTTC | CASSIGRGEQYF
- | TRBJ1-1 | - | TRBV14 | TGTGCCAGCAGCCAAGAAGCGAGACCGCTAAACACTGAAGCTTTCTTT | CASSQEARPLNTEAFF
- | TRBJ2-6 | - | TRBV19 | TGTGCCAGTAGTTTGGCTATCGGGGCCAACGTCCTGACTTTC | CASSLAIGANVLTF
TRBD2 | TRBJ2-6 | - | TRBV7-9 | TGTGCCAGCAGCCGGGCAGCGGGGCCTGGGGCCAACGTCCTGACTTTC | CASSRAAGPGANVLTF
- | TRBJ2-7 | - | TRBV6-2/TRBV6-3 | TGTGCCAGCTCGGGACATGCCTACGAGCAGTACTTC | CASSGHAYEQYF
- | TRBJ2-3 | - | TRBV7-8 | TGTGCCAGCAGCCACATCTCAGGAGGTGGGGGAATGGGCACAGATACGCAGTATTTT | CASSHISGGGGMGTDTQYF
- | TRBJ2-1 | many | TRBV7-8 | TGTGCCAGCAGCTCCCCTGTGGGGGGCTCCTACAATGAGCAGTTCTTC | CASSSPVGGSYNEQFF
- | TRBJ2-1 | - | TRBV9 | TGTGCCAGCAGCGTAGGAGACCACTACTCCTACAATGAGCAGTTCTTC | CASSVGDHYSYNEQFF
TRBD1 | TRBJ2-1 | - | TRBV9 | TGTGCCAGCAGCGGAACGGACAGGGAACGGGGATACAATGAGCAGTTCTTC | CASSGTDRERGYNEQFF
- | TRBJ2-5 | few | TRBV7-9 | TGTGCCAGCAGCTCAGGTAGACAAGAGACCCAGTACTTC | CASSSGRQETQYF
TRBD1 | TRBJ1-4 | - | TRBV6-6 | TGTGCCAGCAGTTACTCGATCTTGGGAGGGGGCTCGGCTAATGAAAAACTGTTTTTT | CASSYSILGGGSANEKLFF
TRBD2 | TRBJ2-2 | - | TRBV4-3 | TGCGCCAGCAGCCCAGTAGTGCTAGCGGCGAACACCGGGGAGCTGTTTTTT | CASSPVVLAANTGELFF
TRBD2 | TRBJ2-5 | - | TRBV11-2 | TGTGCCAGCAGCTTCGCGGGAGCATCCCAAGAGACCCAGTACTTC | CASSFAGASQETQYF
- | TRBJ1-1 | - | TRBV4-1 | TGCGCCAGCAGCCAAGATTTCGGGGCGCGGACTGAAGCTTTCTTT | CASSQDFGARTEAFF
TRBD1 | TRBJ1-2 | few | TRBV4-1 | TGCGCCAGCCGAGGAAGCGCCGGGACAGGGAATGGCTATGGCTACACCTTC | CASRGSAGTGNGYGYTF
- | TRBJ2-7 | few | TRBV27 | TGTGCCAGCAGTTTAAGGGGTGCAGGCCCCAACTCCCCACAGTACTTC | CASSLRGAGPNSPQYF
TRBD2 | TRBJ2-5 | many | TRBV10-3 | TGTGCCTCCGCTCGACCGGGACTACAAGAGACCCAGTACTTC | CASARPGLQETQYF
- | TRBJ2-1 | few | TRBV29-1 | TGCAGCGTTGAAGATCGTAGCACCCGGGCAACGGATGAGCAGTTCTTC | CSVEDRSTRATDEQFF
- | TRBJ2-7 | - | TRBV7-6 | TGTGCCAGCACAGACCCCGGGACTGTCTACGAGCAGTACTTC | CASTDPGTVYEQYF
TRBD1 | TRBJ1-5 | few | TRBV6-1 | TGTGCCAGCAGCGTCCCGGGACAGGGGTATAGCAATCAGCCCCAGCATTTT | CASSVPGQGYSNQPQHF
TRBD1 | TRBJ1-1 | many | TRBV19 | TGTGCCAGTAGTATAGATATTGGGCCCGGGACAGGGGCGAACACTGAAGCTTTCTTT | CASSIDIGPGTGANTEAFF
- | TRBJ2-2 | - | TRBV5-1 | TGCGCCAGCAGCTTAAGCGGGCGGTTAACGAACACCGGGGAGCTGTTTTTT | CASSLSGRLTNTGELFF
- | TRBJ2-1 | - | TRBV12-3/TRBV12-4 | TGTGCCAGCAGGGGGCCCACTAACAATGAGCAGTTCTTC | CASRGPTNNEQFF
- | TRBJ2-3 | few | TRBV12-3/TRBV12-4 | TGTGCCAGCAGTTTTTTTAAGGGGGGGAGGGAAGATACGCAGTATTTT | CASSFFKGGREDTQYF
TRBD1 | TRBJ2-1 | - | TRBV27 | TGTGCCAACAGTCCCCGGACAGGGAGGAATGAGCAGTTCTTC | CANSPRTGRNEQFF
- | TRBJ2-1 | - | TRBV28 | TGTGCCAGCAGTTTCGGGCCCGTAGGCTCCTACAATGAGCAGTTCTTC | CASSFGPVGSYNEQFF
- | TRBJ2-1 | few | TRBV29-1 | TGCAGCGCACCTTGGGGGGGCAGTGAGCAGTTCTTC | CSAPWGGSEQFF
- | TRBJ1-1 | many | TRBV7-6 | TGTGCCAGCAGCTTCAGGGAAACAGGGTTGAACACTGAAGCTTTCTTT | CASSFRETGLNTEAFF
- | TRBJ1-1 | - | TRBV5-4 | TGTGCCAGCAGCTTGCAGCCGGGCGCTGAAGCTTTCTTT | CASSLQPGAEAFF
- | TRBJ2-5 | few | TRBV27 | TGTGCCAGCAGTCAAACGTTTAGCACGGAGACCCAGTACTTC | CASSQTFSTETQYF
TRBD2 | TRBJ2-3 | - | TRBV6-1 | TGTGCCAGCAGTATAGCGGGGGGGCCAGATACGCAGTATTTT | CASSIAGGPDTQYF
- | TRBJ2-5 | - | TRBV7-3 | TGTGCCAGCAGCTTAGAACAGGGCGGAGAGACCCAGTACTTC | CASSLEQGGETQYF
TRBD2 | TRBJ2-1 | few | TRBV12-3/TRBV12-4 | TGTGCCAGCAGTCCTGGACTAGCGGGGGGGCCGAGCTCCTACAATGAGCAGTTCTTC | CASSPGLAGGPSSYNEQFF
TRBD2 | TRBJ2-5 | - | TRBV28 | TGTGCCACTATTCGGGGGGGGGACACCCAAGAGACCCAGTACTTC | CATIRGGDTQETQYF
TRBD1 | TRBJ1-2 | - | TRBV7-9 | TGTGCCAGCAGCTCCCCGGGACAGGGGGCGTCGAACTATGGCTACACCTTC | CASSSPGQGASNYGYTF
- | TRBJ2-7 | - | TRBV3-1 | TGTGCCAGCAGCCAAGACCCGAACGCAGGGAACTACGAGCAGTACTTC | CASSQDPNAGNYEQYF
TRBD2 | TRBJ2-1 | - | TRBV7-7 | TGTGCTAGCAGCCGAGACCTAGCGGGGAATCCCTACAATGAGCAGTTCTTC | CASSRDLAGNPYNEQFF
- | TRBJ1-2 | - | TRBV2 | TGTGCCAGCACCGAGGGCCTTACCCCCCTCTATGGCTACACCTTC | CASTEGLTPLYGYTF
TRBD2 | TRBJ2-7 | - | TRBV7-8 | TGTGCCAGCAGCGGGGGACTAGCGGGGAGGGACGAGCAGTACTTC | CASSGGLAGRDEQYF
TRBD1 | TRBJ1-2 | - | TRBV29-1 | TGCAGCGTTGAAGGGGACAGGGCGGGATATGGCTACACCTTC | CSVEGDRAGYGYTF
- | TRBJ1-5 | - | TRBV6-1 | TGTGCCAGCAGCCCCCCTCGGGGCGGGTCTAATCAGCCCCAGCATTTT | CASSPPRGGSNQPQHF
TRBD2 | TRBJ2-1 | few | TRBV20-1 | TGCAGTGCTAGAGGCCGGGGGGGCCCCAATGAGCAGTTCTTC | CSARGRGGPNEQFF
- | TRBJ2-2 | few | TRBV3-1 | TGTGCCAGCAGCCAAGACGTGGAGGTAACGAACACCGGGGAGCTGTTTTTT | CASSQDVEVTNTGELFF
- | TRBJ1-2 | - | TRBV7-9 | TGTGCCAGCAGCTATCCTTTGGGGGAGAATTACTATGGCTACACCTTC | CASSYPLGENYYGYTF
- | TRBJ2-5 | - | TRBV6-2/TRBV6-3 | TGTGCCAGCAGTTCCTCCCCAGGGCGAGAGACCCAGTACTTC | CASSSSPGRETQYF